The entry below gives a single TCR beta chain sequence along with its context. Using immunoSEQ multiplex PCR, the repertoire was profiled, and TCRdb retains in-frame clones only, with some absent. The sample has over 200,000 clones; more than 85% are singletons. This entry comes from a study of blood T cell repertoires in COVID-19. Study summary: From the United States, Italy and Spain came samples of acute and convalescent COVID-19.

Trimming removed 2 bases at V and 5 bases at J, with 15 bases between. The germline CDR1 and CDR2 sequences are SGHTA and FQGTGA. The CDR3 extends over 16 amino acids. This TCR came from a man in his forties who had recovered from COVID-19. The V gene is TRBV7-3, the J gene TRBJ2-2, with D possibly TRBD2 on 5 matching bases. The sequencing sample was made of PBMCs or T cells enriched from blood (not recorded which). CDR3 sequence: CASSLSSTGRTGELFF. The CDR3 region has the DNA TGTGCCAGCAGCTTATCTAGCACGGGTCGTACCGGGGAGCTGTTTTTT.